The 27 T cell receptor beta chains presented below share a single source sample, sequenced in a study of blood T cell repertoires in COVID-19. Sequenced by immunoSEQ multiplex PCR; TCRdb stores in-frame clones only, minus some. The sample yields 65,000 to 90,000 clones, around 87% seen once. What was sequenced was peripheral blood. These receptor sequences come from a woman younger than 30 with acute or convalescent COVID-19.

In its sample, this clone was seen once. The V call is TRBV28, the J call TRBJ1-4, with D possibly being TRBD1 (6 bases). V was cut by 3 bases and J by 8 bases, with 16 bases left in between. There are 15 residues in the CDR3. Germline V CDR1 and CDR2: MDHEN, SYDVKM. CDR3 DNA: TGTGCCAGCAGTTTCTCCGGCCAAGGGGGAGAAAAACTGTTTTTT. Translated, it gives CASSFSGQGGEKLFF.

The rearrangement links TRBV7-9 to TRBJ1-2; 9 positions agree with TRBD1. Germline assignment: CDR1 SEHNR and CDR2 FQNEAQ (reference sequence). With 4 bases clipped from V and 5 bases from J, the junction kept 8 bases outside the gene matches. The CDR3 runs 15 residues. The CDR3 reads CASSSGTGFRYGYTF. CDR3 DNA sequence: TGTGCCAGCAGCTCCGGGACAGGGTTTAGGTATGGCTACACCTTC.

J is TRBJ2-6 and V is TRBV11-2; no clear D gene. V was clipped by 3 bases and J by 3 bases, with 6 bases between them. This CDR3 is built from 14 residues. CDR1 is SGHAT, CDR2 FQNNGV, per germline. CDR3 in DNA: TGTGCCAGCAGCTTTGGTAGTGGGGCCAACGTCCTGACTTTC. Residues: CASSFGSGANVLTF.

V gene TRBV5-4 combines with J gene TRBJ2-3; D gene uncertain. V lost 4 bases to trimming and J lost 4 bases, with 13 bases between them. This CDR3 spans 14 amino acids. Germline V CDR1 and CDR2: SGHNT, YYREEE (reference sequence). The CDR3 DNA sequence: TGTGCCAGCAGCCTAGACTCTCACGCAGATACGCAGTATTTT. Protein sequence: CASSLDSHADTQYF.

The CDR3 bases are TGTGCCAGCAGCCAAGATCGGAACTTAGGGGTGACCCTCCACTTT. It translates to CASSQDRNLGVTLHF. The chain links TRBV3-1 (or the pseudogene TRBV3-2) to TRBJ1-6, with D possibly being TRBD1 (5 bases). V dropped 0 bases and J dropped 14 bases, with 17 bases sitting between them. This CDR3 has 15 amino acids. Germline CDR1 reads LGHDT; CDR2 reads YNNKEL (reference sequence).

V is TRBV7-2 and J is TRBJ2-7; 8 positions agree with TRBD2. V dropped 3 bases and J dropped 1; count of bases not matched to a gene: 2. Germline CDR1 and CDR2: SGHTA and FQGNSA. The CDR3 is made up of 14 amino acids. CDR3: CASSFTSGSYEQYF. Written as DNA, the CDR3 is TGTGCCAGCAGCTTTACTAGCGGATCCTACGAGCAGTACTTC.

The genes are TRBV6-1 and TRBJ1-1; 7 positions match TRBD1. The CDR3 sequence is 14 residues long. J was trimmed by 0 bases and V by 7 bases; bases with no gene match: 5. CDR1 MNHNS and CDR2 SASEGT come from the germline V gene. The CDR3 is CASTEGAVNTEAFF. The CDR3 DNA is TGTGCCAGCACTGAGGGGGCCGTGAACACTGAAGCTTTCTTT.

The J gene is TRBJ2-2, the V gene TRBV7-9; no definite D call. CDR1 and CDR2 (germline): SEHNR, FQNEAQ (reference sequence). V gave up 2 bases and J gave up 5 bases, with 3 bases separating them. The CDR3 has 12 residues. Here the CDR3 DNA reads TGTGCCAGCAGCTTATCTACCGGGGAGCTGTTTTTT. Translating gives CASSLSTGELFF.

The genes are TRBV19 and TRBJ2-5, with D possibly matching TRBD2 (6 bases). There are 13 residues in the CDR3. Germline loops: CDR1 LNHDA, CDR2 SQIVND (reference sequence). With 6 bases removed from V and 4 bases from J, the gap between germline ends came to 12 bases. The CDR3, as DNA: TGTGCCAGTAGGGGACTCAAAGGAGAGACCCAGTACTTC. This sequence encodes CASRGLKGETQYF.

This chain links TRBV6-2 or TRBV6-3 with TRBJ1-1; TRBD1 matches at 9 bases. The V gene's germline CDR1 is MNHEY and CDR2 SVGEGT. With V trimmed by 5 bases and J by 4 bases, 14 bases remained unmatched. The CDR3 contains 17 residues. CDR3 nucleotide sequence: TGTGCCAGCAGTCCCGGGACAGGGTTGGCGGGAAGCACTGAAGCTTTCTTT. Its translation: CASSPGTGLAGSTEAFF.

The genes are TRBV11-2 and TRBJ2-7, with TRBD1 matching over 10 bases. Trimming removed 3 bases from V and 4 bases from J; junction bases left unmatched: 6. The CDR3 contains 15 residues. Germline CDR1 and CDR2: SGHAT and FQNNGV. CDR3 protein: CASSLAGTGAYEQYF. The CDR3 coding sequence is TGTGCCAGCAGCTTGGCCGGGACAGGGGCGTACGAGCAGTACTTC.

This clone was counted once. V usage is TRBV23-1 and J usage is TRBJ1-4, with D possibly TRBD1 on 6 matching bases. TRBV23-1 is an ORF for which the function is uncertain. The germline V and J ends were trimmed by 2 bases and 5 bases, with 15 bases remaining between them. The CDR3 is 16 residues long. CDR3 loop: CASSQPIGGLNEKLFF. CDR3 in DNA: TGCGCCAGCAGTCAACCAATCGGGGGGCTGAATGAAAAACTGTTTTTT.

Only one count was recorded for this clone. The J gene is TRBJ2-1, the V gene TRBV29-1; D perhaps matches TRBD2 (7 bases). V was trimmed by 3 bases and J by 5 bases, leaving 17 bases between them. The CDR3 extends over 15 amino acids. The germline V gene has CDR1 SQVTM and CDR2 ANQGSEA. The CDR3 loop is CSVEEWGGANNEQFF. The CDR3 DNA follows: TGCAGCGTTGAGGAATGGGGGGGCGCGAACAATGAGCAGTTCTTC.

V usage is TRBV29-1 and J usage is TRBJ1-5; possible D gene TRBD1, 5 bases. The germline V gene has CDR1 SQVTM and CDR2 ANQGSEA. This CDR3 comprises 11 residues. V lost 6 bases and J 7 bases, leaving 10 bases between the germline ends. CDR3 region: CSVGEGQPQHF. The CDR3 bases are TGCAGCGTCGGGGAGGGGCAGCCCCAGCATTTT.

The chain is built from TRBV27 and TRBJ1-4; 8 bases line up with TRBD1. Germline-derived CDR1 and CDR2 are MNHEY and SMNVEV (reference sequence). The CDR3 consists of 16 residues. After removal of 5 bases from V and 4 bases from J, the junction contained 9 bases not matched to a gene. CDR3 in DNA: TGTGCCAGCAGTAAGATGGGGACAGGCATTAATGAAAAACTGTTTTTT. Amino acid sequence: CASSKMGTGINEKLFF.

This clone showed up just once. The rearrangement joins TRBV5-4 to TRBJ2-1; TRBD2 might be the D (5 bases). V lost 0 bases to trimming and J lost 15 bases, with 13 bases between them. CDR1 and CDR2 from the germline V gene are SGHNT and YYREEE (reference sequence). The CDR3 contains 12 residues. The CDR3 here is CASSLDGGKAFF. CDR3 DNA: TGTGCCAGCAGCTTGGACGGAGGTAAAGCGTTCTTC.

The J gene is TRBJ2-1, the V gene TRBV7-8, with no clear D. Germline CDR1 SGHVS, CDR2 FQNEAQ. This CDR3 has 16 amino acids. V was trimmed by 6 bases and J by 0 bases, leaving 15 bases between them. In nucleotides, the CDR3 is TGTGCCAGCAGTGCCCAATCCCCGAGCTCCTACAATGAGCAGTTCTTC. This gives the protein CASSAQSPSSYNEQFF.

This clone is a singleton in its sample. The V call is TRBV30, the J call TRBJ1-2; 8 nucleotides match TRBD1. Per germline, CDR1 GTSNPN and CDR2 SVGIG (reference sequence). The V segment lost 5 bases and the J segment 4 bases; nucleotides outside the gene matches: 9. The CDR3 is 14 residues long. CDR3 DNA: TGTGCCTGGGAGACAGGGGTCGAGGGCTATGGCTACACCTTC. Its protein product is CAWETGVEGYGYTF.

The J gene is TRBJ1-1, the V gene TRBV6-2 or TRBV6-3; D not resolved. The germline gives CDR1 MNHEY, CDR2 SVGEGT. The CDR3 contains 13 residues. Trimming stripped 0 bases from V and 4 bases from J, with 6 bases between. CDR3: CASSYSISTEAFF. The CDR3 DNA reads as TGTGCCAGCAGTTACTCAATTAGCACTGAAGCTTTCTTT.

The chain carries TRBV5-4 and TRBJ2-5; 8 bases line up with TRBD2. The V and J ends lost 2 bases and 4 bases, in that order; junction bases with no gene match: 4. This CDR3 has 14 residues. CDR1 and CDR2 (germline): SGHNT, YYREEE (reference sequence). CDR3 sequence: CASSLLAEGETQYF. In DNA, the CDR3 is TGTGCCAGCAGCTTACTAGCGGAGGGAGAGACCCAGTACTTC.

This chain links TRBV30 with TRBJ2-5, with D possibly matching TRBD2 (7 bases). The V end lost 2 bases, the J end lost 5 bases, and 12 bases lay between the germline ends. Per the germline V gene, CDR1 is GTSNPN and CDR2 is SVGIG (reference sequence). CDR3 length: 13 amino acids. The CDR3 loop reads CAWSPGGSETQYF. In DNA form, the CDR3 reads TGTGCCTGGAGTCCGGGGGGCTCGGAGACCCAGTACTTC.

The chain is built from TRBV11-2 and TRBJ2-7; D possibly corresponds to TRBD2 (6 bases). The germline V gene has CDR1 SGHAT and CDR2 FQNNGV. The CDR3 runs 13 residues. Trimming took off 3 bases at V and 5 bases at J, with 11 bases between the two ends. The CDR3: CASSLGLANEQYF. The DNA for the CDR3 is TGTGCCAGCAGCTTGGGGCTAGCGAACGAGCAGTACTTC.

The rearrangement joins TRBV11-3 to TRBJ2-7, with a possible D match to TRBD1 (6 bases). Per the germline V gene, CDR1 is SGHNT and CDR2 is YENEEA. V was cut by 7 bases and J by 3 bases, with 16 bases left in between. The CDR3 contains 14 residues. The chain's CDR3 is CASTRGGAGYEQYF. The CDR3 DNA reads TGTGCCAGCACCCGAGGGGGAGCAGGCTACGAGCAGTACTTC.

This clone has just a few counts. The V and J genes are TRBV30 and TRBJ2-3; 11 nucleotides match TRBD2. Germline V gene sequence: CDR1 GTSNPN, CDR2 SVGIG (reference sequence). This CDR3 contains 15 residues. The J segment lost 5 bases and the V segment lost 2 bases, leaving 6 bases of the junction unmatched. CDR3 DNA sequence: TGTGCCTGGAGTCCTAGCGGGGGGCGTGGAGATACGCAGTATTTT. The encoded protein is CAWSPSGGRGDTQYF.

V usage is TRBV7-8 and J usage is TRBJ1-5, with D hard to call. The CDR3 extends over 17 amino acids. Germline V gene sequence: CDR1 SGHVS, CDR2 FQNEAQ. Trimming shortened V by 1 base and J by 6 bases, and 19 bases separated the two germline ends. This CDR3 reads CASSLGWSETLGQPQHF. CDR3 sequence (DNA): TGTGCCAGCAGCTTAGGGTGGAGTGAGACTCTGGGTCAGCCCCAGCATTTT. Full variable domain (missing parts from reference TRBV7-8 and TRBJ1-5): GAGVSQSPRYKVAKRGQDVALRCDPISGHVSLFWYQQALGQGPEFLTYFQNEAQLDKSGLPSDRFFAERPEGSVSTLKIQRTQQEDSAVYLCASSLGWSETLGQPQHFGDGTRLSIL.

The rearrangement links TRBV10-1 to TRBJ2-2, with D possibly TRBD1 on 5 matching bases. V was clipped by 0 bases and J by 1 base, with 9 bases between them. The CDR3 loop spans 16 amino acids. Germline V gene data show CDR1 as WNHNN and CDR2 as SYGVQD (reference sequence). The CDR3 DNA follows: TGCGCCAGCAGTGAGTCTGGGGCACTGAACACCGGGGAGCTGTTTTTT. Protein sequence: CASSESGALNTGELFF.

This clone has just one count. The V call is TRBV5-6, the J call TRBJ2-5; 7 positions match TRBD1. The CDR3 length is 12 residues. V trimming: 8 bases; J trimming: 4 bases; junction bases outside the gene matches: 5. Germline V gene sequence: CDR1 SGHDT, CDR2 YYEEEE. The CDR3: CASTGAGETQYF. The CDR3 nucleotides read TGTGCCAGTACAGGGGCGGGAGAGACCCAGTACTTC.